The clone carrying this T cell receptor beta chain was counted between two and nine times. The antigen is not known. Sequencing was performed with immunoSEQ multiplex PCR; in TCRdb, only in-frame clones are kept and a portion is missing. The data show about 130,000 clones, with 85% to 90% seen just once and about 8.2% held by the top ten. This sample is drawn from a study of cytomegalovirus exposure and HLA in healthy donors. Across the whole study: The 95 to 150 validation repertoires used a platform that matched the one used for the approximately 610 first-cohort repertoires, as a later analysis reported. Study results and limitations: As was reported, the classifier diagnosed cytomegalovirus status with high specificity and sensitivity.

Germline loops: CDR1 MNHEY, CDR2 SMNVEV (reference sequence). The CDR3 extends over 17 amino acids. J lost 2 bases, V lost 5 bases, and 9 bases had no gene match. The sequencing input was PBMCs. V and J are TRBV27 and TRBJ1-6; 7 bases are a match to TRBD1. The receptor was derived from a young woman in good health and CMV-seropositive. As DNA, the CDR3 is TGTGCCAGCAGTCCGAGAGGGGGCTCGACCTATAATTCACCCCTCCACTTT. Its protein product is CASSPRGGSTYNSPLHF.